Listed here are 9 T cell receptor beta chains from one sample, sequenced in a study of PD-1 blockade in classical Hodgkin lymphoma. Using immunoSEQ multiplex PCR, the repertoire was profiled, and TCRdb retains in-frame clones only, with some absent. The profile shows around 16,000 clones, 70% to 90% of them singletons. Time point denoted: newly diagnosed, previously untreated cHL patient sample. Thawed PBMCs underwent magnetic negative selection to yield purified CD4+ T cells. The sample comprised CD4+ T cells from blood. The source of these receptors is a human donor with classical Hodgkin lymphoma.

The V call is TRBV18, the J call TRBJ1-2; 7 bases fit TRBD1. This CDR3 has 14 residues. V shed 4 bases and J 2 bases; nucleotides not matched to a gene: 4. CDR1 is KGHSH and CDR2 is LQKENI in the germline V gene. The CDR3: CASSLSDRNYGYTF. The CDR3 DNA reads as TGTGCCAGCTCACTATCGGACAGGAACTATGGCTACACCTTC.

The chain combines TRBV28 with TRBJ2-3; 8 bases align to TRBD2. In germline, CDR1 is MDHEN, CDR2 SYDVKM. V was pared by 4 bases and J by 1 base, with 4 bases of the junction left unmatched. This CDR3 is 15 amino acids long. This CDR3 is CASSSAGVGTDTQYF. CDR3 sequence (DNA): TGTGCCAGCAGTTCAGCGGGAGTTGGCACAGATACGCAGTATTTT.

This chain uses TRBV29-1 with TRBJ1-1, with D possibly TRBD1 on 5 matching bases. V lost 6 bases to trimming and J lost 4 bases, with 15 bases between them. Germline assignment: CDR1 SQVTM and CDR2 ANQGSEA. The CDR3 consists of 13 residues. The CDR3 reads CSVWSGPGTEAFF. DNA for the CDR3: TGCAGCGTGTGGTCGGGACCTGGCACTGAAGCTTTCTTT.

The chain combines TRBV19 with TRBJ1-2; 7 nucleotides agree with TRBD1. With 6 bases clipped from V and 2 bases from J, the junction kept 9 bases outside the gene matches. There are 15 residues in the CDR3. Germline loops: CDR1 LNHDA, CDR2 SQIVND (reference sequence). The CDR3 loop reads CASRKTGSRNYGYTF. The CDR3 nucleotides are TGTGCCAGTAGGAAGACAGGGTCACGCAACTATGGCTACACCTTC. Complete variable domain (other parts from reference TRBV19 and TRBJ1-2): DGGITQSPKYLFRKEGQNVTLSCEQNLNHDAMYWYRQDPGQGLRLIYYSQIVNDFQKGDIAEGYSVSREKKESFPLTVTSAQKNPTAFYLCASRKTGSRNYGYTFGSGTRLTVV.

V is TRBV5-1 and J is TRBJ2-5; the D gene could be TRBD1 or TRBD2 (5 bases each). The CDR3 has 15 amino acids. Germline V gene lookup returns CDR1 SGHRS and CDR2 YFSETQ. V shed 3 bases and J shed 1 base, with 13 bases lying between them. Here the CDR3 reads CASSWRGVVQETQYF. In DNA form, the CDR3 reads TGCGCCAGCAGCTGGAGAGGGGTAGTCCAAGAGACCCAGTACTTC.

V gene TRBV5-1 combines with J gene TRBJ2-7; no definite D call. Deletions cut 1 base from V and 6 bases from J, with 8 bases between. The CDR3 runs to 12 residues. The germline V gene encodes CDR1 SGHRS and CDR2 YFSETQ. CDR3 bases: TGCGCCAGCAGCTTGTCACCCAGCGAGCAGTACTTC. Translation: CASSLSPSEQYF.

This chain uses TRBV14 with TRBJ1-2; D possibly corresponds to TRBD1 (5 bases). Germline V gene data show CDR1 as SGHDN and CDR2 as FVKESK. Trimming took off 0 bases at V and 8 bases at J, with 16 bases between the two ends. The CDR3 is made up of 15 amino acids. The CDR3 spells CASSQEKGRLGGYTF. CDR3 DNA: TGTGCCAGCAGCCAAGAGAAGGGGCGACTGGGGGGCTACACCTTC.

The rearrangement links TRBV5-8 to TRBJ2-7; the match to TRBD2 covers 11 bases. Germline V gene lookup returns CDR1 SGHTS and CDR2 YDEGEE. The CDR3 covers 16 residues. With V trimmed by 4 bases and J by 0 bases, 6 bases remained unmatched. CDR3 protein: CASSQGLAANSYEQYF. In DNA, the CDR3 is TGTGCCAGCAGCCAGGGACTAGCGGCGAACTCCTACGAGCAGTACTTC.

This chain connects TRBV7-2 to TRBJ1-4; D is ambiguous. Per germline, CDR1 SGHTA and CDR2 FQGNSA. The V and J ends lost 3 bases and 5 bases respectively, with 13 bases between them. CDR3 length: 15 residues. CDR3 sequence (DNA): TGTGCCAGCAGCTTTGAGGGCAGGCTAAATGAAAAACTGTTTTTT. Amino acid sequence: CASSFEGRLNEKLFF. The full variable domain, rest sourced from reference TRBV7-2 and TRBJ1-4, is GAGVSQSPSNKVTEKGKDVELRCDPISGHTALYWYRQSLGQGLEFLIYFQGNSAPDKSGLPSDRFSAERTGGSVSTLTIQRTQQEDSAVYLCASSFEGRLNEKLFFGSGTQLSVL.